This is a list of T cell receptor beta chains from one sample in a study of blood T cell repertoires in COVID-19. The repertoire was sequenced with immunoSEQ multiplex PCR; TCRdb's copy has only in-frame clones and lacks some. The profile shows about 300,000 clones, around 89% of them singletons. Material for sequencing was peripheral blood. The receptors stem from a young man who had recovered from COVID-19. Each CDR3 is given with its conserved first and last residue. Each record gives: D gene, J gene, clone size, V gene, CDR3 DNA, CDR3 protein. D genes are given only for firm matches. The size entry is marked missing in some rows and otherwise reads once, few, many or a size class.

D: -
J: TRBJ2-5
size: once
V: TRBV24-1
DNA: TGTGCCACCAGTGAAACCGGGACTTTGCAAGAGACCCAGTACTTC
CDR3: CATSETGTLQETQYF

D: -
J: TRBJ2-3
size: -
V: TRBV2
DNA: TGTGCCAGCAGTGAATGGACAGCTAGCACAGATACGCAGTATTTT
CDR3: CASSEWTASTDTQYF

D: TRBD1
J: TRBJ2-7
size: -
V: TRBV18
DNA: TGTGCCAGCTCATCGGACAGGCGAGCGTCCTACGAGCAGTACTTC
CDR3: CASSSDRRASYEQYF

D: -
J: TRBJ1-2
size: -
V: TRBV4-3
DNA: TGCGCCAGCAGCCAAGCTGCTAACTATGGCTACACCTTC
CDR3: CASSQAANYGYTF

D: -
J: TRBJ2-1
size: many
V: TRBV11-2
DNA: TGTGCCAGCAGCGTCAGGGTCTCCTACAATGAGCAGTTCTTC
CDR3: CASSVRVSYNEQFF

D: TRBD2
J: TRBJ2-1
size: -
V: TRBV3-1/TRBV3-2
DNA: TGTGCCAGCAGCCAAGAACTAGCGACGGACAATGAGCAGTTCTTC
CDR3: CASSQELATDNEQFF

D: TRBD2
J: TRBJ2-1
size: -
V: TRBV4-1
DNA: TGCGCCAGCAGCCAAGATCCCGAGCGGGAGAACAATGAGCAGTTCTTC
CDR3: CASSQDPERENNEQFF

D: TRBD1
J: TRBJ1-2
size: -
V: TRBV6-2/TRBV6-3
DNA: TGTGCCAGCAGCCGGGACAGCCAAAGAAGGGGCTACACCTTC
CDR3: CASSRDSQRRGYTF

D: -
J: TRBJ2-2
size: -
V: TRBV11-3
DNA: TGTGCCAGCAGTAGGGGTTTGAACGGGGAGCTGTTTTTT
CDR3: CASSRGLNGELFF

D: -
J: TRBJ1-5
size: -
V: TRBV19
DNA: TGTGCCAGTAAGGTCCAGGGTAATCAGCCCCAGCATTTT
CDR3: CASKVQGNQPQHF

D: -
J: TRBJ1-1
size: -
V: TRBV6-1
DNA: TGTGCCAGCAGTGGGGGTCGGAGGGAGTTGAACACTGAAGCTTTCTTT
CDR3: CASSGGRRELNTEAFF

D: -
J: TRBJ1-5
size: -
V: TRBV6-1
DNA: TGTGCCAGCAGTGAAGTGGGCACCTCAGGGGAAAGAGTCAATCAGCCCCAGCATTTT
CDR3: CASSEVGTSGERVNQPQHF

D: TRBD1
J: TRBJ2-7
size: -
V: TRBV27
DNA: TGTGCCAGCAGTTTAACAGGGGCCAAGGGCTACGAGCAGTACTTC
CDR3: CASSLTGAKGYEQYF

D: -
J: TRBJ1-4
size: -
V: TRBV6-1
DNA: TGTGCCAGCAGTGAAACGGGGGTGGGGGAAAAACTGTTTTTT
CDR3: CASSETGVGEKLFF

D: -
J: TRBJ2-2
size: -
V: TRBV9
DNA: TGTGCCAGCAGCGTAGAACTAGCCGGGGAGCTGTTTTTT
CDR3: CASSVELAGELFF

D: -
J: TRBJ2-1
size: -
V: TRBV4-1
DNA: TGCGCCAGCAGCCAAGGAGGGGGGGCAGGGAATGAGCAGTTCTTC
CDR3: CASSQGGGAGNEQFF

D: -
J: TRBJ1-1
size: -
V: TRBV29-1
DNA: TGCAGCGGCTCCAGCGAGACGGGAACTGAAGCTTTCTTT
CDR3: CSGSSETGTEAFF

D: -
J: TRBJ2-7
size: few
V: TRBV18
DNA: TGTGCCAGCTCACCACCTGGTTCCCGTGGGAGGAACTACGAGCAGTACTTC
CDR3: CASSPPGSRGRNYEQYF

D: -
J: TRBJ1-6
size: -
V: TRBV7-9
DNA: TGTGCCAGCAGCTTATTCCCAAATTCACCCCTCCACTTT
CDR3: CASSLFPNSPLHF

D: -
J: TRBJ2-2
size: -
V: TRBV7-9
DNA: TGTGCCAGCAGCTCTTCTTCCGGGGAGCTGTTTTTT
CDR3: CASSSSSGELFF

D: -
J: TRBJ2-5
size: -
V: TRBV3-1/TRBV3-2
DNA: TGTGCCAGCAGCCAGGGCCCACCTGGGGAGACCCAGTACTTC
CDR3: CASSQGPPGETQYF

D: TRBD2
J: TRBJ2-3
size: -
V: TRBV25-1
DNA: TGTGCCAGCAGTGAACGACTAGCGGGGGGATTCACAGATACGCAGTATTTT
CDR3: CASSERLAGGFTDTQYF